This T cell receptor (beta chain) is drawn from a study of a mutant IDH1 vaccine in newly diagnosed glioma (dated by TCRdb to about 2021). Broadly, across the study: Vaccination started 4-6 weeks after radiotherapy alone, or was given together with temozolomide cycles in the groups whose treatment included chemotherapy. The approximately 33 treated patients were around 62% male and 37.5% female, with a mean age of approximately 40 years. Prior to enrollment, standard therapy consisting of radiotherapy alone, temozolomide alone, or radiochemotherapy with temozolomide had been administered to patients, with the combination being received by most patients. Visit V12 was the week-35 safety follow-up and visit V13 was the week-47 end of study. Peripheral blood was drawn at six visits: V03 (baseline), V05, V07, V10, V12 and V13. Longitudinal TCRB deep sequencing was done for 25 treated patients, wherever samples were available for exploratory analyses. Study-wide findings and limitations: Pseudoprogression appeared unrelated to alterations in the top peripheral T cell clonotypes detected by TCRB sequencing. The authors stated that sample limitations prevented analyses of patient blood samples from being reproduced. Immune responses induced by the vaccine were seen in more than 85% of patients across multiple MHC alleles. Selection of PBMC samples for TCRB deep sequencing was based on availability.

The time point label corresponds to: week 35, safety follow-up. Each vaccine dose was 300 ug of a 20-mer mutant IDH1 peptide in Montanide, given subcutaneously with topical imiquimod. Eight vaccinations were administered to patients in weeks 1, 3, 5, 7, 11, 15, 19 and 23, corresponding to visits V03 through V10. Donors had newly diagnosed WHO grade 3 or 4 IDH1-mutant astrocytomas with loss of nuclear ATRX. The samples were drawn from NOA16, a multicentre, single-arm, open-label phase I trial in Germany that tested a mutant IDH1 peptide vaccine in humans for the first time. Genomic DNA for TCRB sequencing was isolated from EDTA blood with the DNeasy Blood and Tissue Kit. Trimmed from V: 4 bases; trimmed from J: 7 bases; junction bases lacking a gene match: 10. Reading the germline V gene (reference sequence) gives CDR1 SGHKS and CDR2 YYEKEE. The CDR3 sequence holds 15 residues, the cysteine and phenylalanine included. Just CDR3 DNA is preserved here, 45 bases in frame from base 1.

To prepare the library, the immunoSEQ multiplex PCR assay was applied. The hsTCRB Kit was used according to the manufacturer's protocol to amplify rearranged TCR beta chain sequences. An Illumina MiSeq was used to sequence the TCRB libraries. The source study handled its data this way. The proprietary platform of the kit vendor was used for demultiplexing, trimming and gene mapping. TCRdb holds this immuneACCESS table with in-frame rearrangements only. Some clones are missing; in checked studies, unresolved V genes explain under half, and the rest has no known cause. Clone size and V and J calls were adopted from that table, with D and trimming inferred from the DNA. Across this sample there are about 46,000 clones, with roughly 92% seen only once. The ten largest clones represent about 2.1% of the sample. As to this clone: It has no known antigen specificity. No qualities accompany the bases; no much larger clone lies one base away.

Recombination connected TRBV5-5 to TRBJ2-7; TRBD2 matches 11 bases in the middle. This receptor was obtained from a man in his forties or fifties with glioma. Sequencing was performed on PBMCs, taken from a glioma patient whose treatment included an IDH1 peptide vaccine. The bases are TGTGCCAGCAGCCCCGGTCTAGCGGGAGGTGTGGAGCAGTACTTC. Its protein reads: CASSPGLAGGVEQYF.